Below are 17 T cell receptor beta chains sequenced from a single sample in a study of immune cell composition in non-small cell lung cancer (dated by TCRdb to 2016 to 2017). Libraries were constructed by the immunoSEQ multiplex PCR assay. As stored in TCRdb, this immuneACCESS dataset retains in-frame rearrangements with V and J assigned. A fraction of the clones does not appear; measured against another copy, unresolved V genes explain less than half of the discrepancy, and the remainder lacks a known reason. In this sample the table shows about 2,200 clones, about 91% of which occur a single time. The top ten clones comprise more than 3% of the sample. Sequenced: lung tumor tissue. These receptors all come from a human donor with non-small cell lung cancer.

The rearrangement links TRBV28 to TRBJ2-4; tentatively, D is TRBD1 (5 bases). The CDR3 contains 14 residues. Germline loops: CDR1 MDHEN, CDR2 SYDVKM. Trimming removed 2 bases from V and 4 bases from J, with 9 bases in between. This CDR3 is CASSLGDSKNIQYF. The CDR3 DNA is TGTGCCAGCAGTTTAGGTGACAGTAAAAACATTCAGTACTTC.

V usage is TRBV5-6 and J usage is TRBJ1-2; 7 bases agree with TRBD1. The length of the CDR3 is 15 residues. Germline lookup yields CDR1 SGHDT and CDR2 YYEEEE. Unmatched junction bases numbered 5, after V lost 1 base and J lost 2 bases. The CDR3 protein is CASSLFDRANYGYTF. As DNA, the CDR3 is TGTGCCAGCAGCTTGTTTGACAGGGCGAACTATGGCTACACCTTC.

The chain is built from TRBV7-2 and TRBJ2-1; 14 bases align to TRBD2. The ends lost 5 bases at V and 6 bases at J; junction bases unmatched: 6. This CDR3 is 16 amino acids long. Germline V CDR1 and CDR2: SGHTA, FQGNSA. This chain's CDR3 is CASSPPGLAGVNEQFF. CDR3 bases: TGTGCCAGCAGCCCCCCGGGACTAGCGGGAGTCAATGAGCAGTTCTTC. The variable domain in full, with the rest retrieved from reference TRBV7-2 and TRBJ2-1, is GAGVSQSPSNKVTEKGKDVELRCDPISGHTALYWYRQSLGQGLEFLIYFQGNSAPDKSGLPSDRFSAERTGGSVSTLTIQRTQQEDSAVYLCASSPPGLAGVNEQFFGPGTRLTVL.

The chain links TRBV29-1 to TRBJ2-5, with 13 bases fitting TRBD2. Germline-derived CDR1 and CDR2 are SQVTM and ANQGSEA. The CDR3 contains 15 residues. The V segment lost 8 bases and the J segment 0 bases; nucleotides outside the gene matches: 6. In nucleotides, the CDR3 is TGCAGCTCCTGGGGACTAGCGGGAAACCAAGAGACCCAGTACTTC. Its translation is CSSWGLAGNQETQYF.

The chain is built from TRBV11-3 and TRBJ2-3, with 8 bases lining up with TRBD2. With V trimmed by 2 bases and J by 5 bases, 6 bases remained unmatched. CDR1 and CDR2 (germline): SGHNT, YENEEA. This CDR3 has 15 residues. CDR3 amino acids: CASSLRRGAGDTQYF. The CDR3 DNA sequence: TGTGCCAGCAGCTTAAGGCGGGGGGCGGGAGATACGCAGTATTTT.

V usage is TRBV15 and J usage is TRBJ1-5; D is uncertain. Per germline, CDR1 LNHNV and CDR2 YYDKDF (reference sequence). The CDR3 has 15 residues. The ends were cut back, 0 bases at V and 4 bases at J, with 10 bases in the middle. In DNA, the CDR3 is TGTGCCACCAGCAGAGAGCGGCAGAGGAATCAGCCCCAGCATTTT. It translates to CATSRERQRNQPQHF.

The chain links TRBV7-8 to TRBJ2-5; the match to TRBD2 covers 11 bases. Germline values: CDR1 SGHVS, CDR2 FQNEAQ. The CDR3 is 15 residues long. Unmatched junction bases numbered 6, after V lost 5 bases and J lost 4 bases. CDR3 sequence (DNA): TGTGCCAGCAGCCGCCTAGCGGGAGGACTAGAGACCCAGTACTTC. Residues: CASSRLAGGLETQYF.

The rearrangement links TRBV5-1 to TRBJ2-1; 12 bases map to TRBD2. CDR3 size: 17 residues. Germline V gene sequence: CDR1 SGHRS, CDR2 YFSETQ. The V gene end was trimmed by 0 bases and the J gene end by 14 bases; junction bases not matched to a gene: 15. The CDR3 nucleotides are TGCGCCAGCAGCTTGGATCAGGGGGCTAGCGGGAGGGCCTTCGAGTTCTTC. Translating it yields CASSLDQGASGRAFEFF.

CDR3 DNA: TGTGCCAGCTCGACCGGGACAGGGATTGGCTACACCTTC. This sequence encodes CASSTGTGIGYTF. This sequence joins TRBV6-5 and TRBJ1-2, with 9 bases aligning to TRBD1. J was trimmed by 7 bases and V by 8 bases; bases with no gene match: 8. This CDR3 contains 13 residues. Per germline, CDR1 MNHEY and CDR2 SVGAGI.

This chain joins TRBV2 and TRBJ1-2, with 7 bases identical to TRBD1. With 8 bases clipped from V and 7 bases from J, the junction kept 10 bases outside the gene matches. The V gene's germline CDR1 is SNHLY and CDR2 FYNNEI. There are 13 residues in the CDR3. This CDR3 is CASRDREVGGYTF. As DNA, the CDR3 is TGTGCCAGCCGAGACAGGGAAGTAGGTGGCTACACCTTC.

The chain uses TRBV6-1 and TRBJ2-7, with TRBD2 as a possible D gene (6 bases). The CDR3 has 14 amino acids. CDR1 is MNHNS, CDR2 SASEGT, per germline. The CDR3 nucleotides read TGTGCCAGCAGTGATTTCCAAAGGTACCAGGGAGGAACGGTC. This codes for CASSDFQRYQGGTV.

The chain joins TRBV11-2 to TRBJ2-7, with 7 bases identical to TRBD1. Germline-derived CDR1 and CDR2 are SGHAT and FQNNGV. V was pared by 3 bases and J by 5 bases, with 7 bases of the junction left unmatched. There are 14 residues in the CDR3. CDR3 DNA sequence: TGTGCCAGCAGCTTGACAGGGCCGTCCCACGAGCAGTACTTC. Translating gives CASSLTGPSHEQYF.

The chain couples TRBV7-2 to TRBJ2-5; TRBD2 agrees at 11 bases. Losses at the gene ends were 2 bases for V and 5 bases for J; bases not matched to a gene: 10. The CDR3 has 17 residues. Germline V CDR1 and CDR2: SGHTA, FQGNSA. The CDR3 reads CASSLSYSGGVLETQYF. Here the CDR3 DNA reads TGTGCCAGCAGCTTATCGTATAGCGGGGGGGTCCTCGAGACCCAGTACTTC.

This CDR3 reads CASSLARLAVSGANVLTF. The DNA of the CDR3 is TGTGCCAGCAGCTTAGCTAGACTAGCGGTATCTGGGGCCAACGTCCTGACTTTC. The V gene is TRBV7-9, the J gene TRBJ2-6; 9 bases agree with TRBD2. Losses at the gene ends were 0 bases for V and 1 base for J; bases not matched to a gene: 4. The V gene's germline CDR1 is SEHNR and CDR2 FQNEAQ (reference sequence). The CDR3 is 18 residues long.

This sequence joins TRBV6-5 and TRBJ2-7; TRBD2 is a possible D gene (5 bases). V was pared by 6 bases and J by 7 bases, with 22 bases between. This CDR3 spans 15 amino acids. Looked up from germline, CDR1 is MNHEY and CDR2 is SVGAGI. The CDR3 DNA reads as TGTGCCAGCAGGCTATTAGGACGGGATAATGGGGAGCAGTACTTC. Translated: CASRLLGRDNGEQYF.

In its sample, this clone was seen once. The chain recombines TRBV19 with TRBJ2-3; 8 bases map to TRBD1. The CDR3 loop spans 15 amino acids. Germline V CDR1 and CDR2: LNHDA, SQIVND (reference sequence). The junction had 6 bases not matched to a gene; V was cut back by 4 bases and J by 3 bases. CDR3 region: CASSKLGQGTDTQYF. As DNA, the CDR3 is TGTGCCAGTAGTAAGCTTGGACAGGGTACAGATACGCAGTATTTT.

In its sample, this clone was seen a few times. The chain recombines TRBV10-3 with TRBJ1-6; 10 positions agree with TRBD1. The trim removed 10 bases at V and 5 bases at J, leaving 5 bases unmatched. The germline CDR1 and CDR2 sequences are ENHRY and SYGVKD. The CDR3 has 14 residues. CDR3 loop: CATTGTGDNSPLHF. The DNA of the CDR3 is TGTGCCACAACCGGGACAGGGGATAATTCACCCCTCCACTTT.